Included here is one T cell receptor (beta chain) sequence, with context. This sample was taken from a study of blood T cell repertoires in COVID-19. Looking at the study overall: The analysed material was cDNA or gDNA that came from T cells, B-cell-depleted T cells, or PBMCs.

The data were produced by immunoSEQ multiplex PCR, yet TCRdb's version contains in-frame clones alone and is incomplete. The sample consists of about 210,000 clones, around 83% of them appearing once. This CDR3 has 14 amino acids. CDR1 is MNHNY and CDR2 is SVGAGI in the germline V gene (reference sequence). Trimming took off 5 bases at V and 4 bases at J, with 14 bases between the two ends. The chain recombines TRBV6-6 with TRBJ1-2, with D perhaps TRBD1 (6 bases). This receptor was identified in a man aged 50 to 59 with active or convalescent COVID-19. Sequenced sample: peripheral blood. CDR3 protein: CASSMDSGGYGYTF. The CDR3 DNA sequence: TGTGCCAGCAGTATGGACAGCGGGGGCTATGGCTACACCTTC.